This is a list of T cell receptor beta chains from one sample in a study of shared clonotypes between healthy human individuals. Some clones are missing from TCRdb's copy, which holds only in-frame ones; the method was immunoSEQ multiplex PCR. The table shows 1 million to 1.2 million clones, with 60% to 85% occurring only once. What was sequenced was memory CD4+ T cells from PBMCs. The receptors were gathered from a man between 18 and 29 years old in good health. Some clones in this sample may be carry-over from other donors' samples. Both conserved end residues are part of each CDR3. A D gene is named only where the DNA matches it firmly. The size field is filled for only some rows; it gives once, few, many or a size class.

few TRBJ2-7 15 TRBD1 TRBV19 TGTGCCAGTAGCCGGGACAGGGGTTATTCCTACGAGCAGTACTTC CASSRDRGYSYEQYF
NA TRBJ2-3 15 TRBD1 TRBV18 TGTGCCAGCTCAGCCCAGGGGGTTATCCTGGATACGCAGTATTTT CASSAQGVILDTQYF
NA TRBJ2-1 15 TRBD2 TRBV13 TGTGCCAGCAGCTTAATAGCGGGAGTTGGTAATGAGCAGTTCTTC CASSLIAGVGNEQFF
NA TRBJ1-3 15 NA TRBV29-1 TGCAGCGTTGACGGGGGTTCTCTCTCTGGAAACACCATATATTTT CSVDGGSLSGNTIYF
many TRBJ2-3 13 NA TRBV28 TGTGCCAGCAGGGGACCCAGCACAGATACGCAGTATTTT CASRGPSTDTQYF
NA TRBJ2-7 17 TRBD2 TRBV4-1 TGCGCCAGCAGCCCTCCTAGCGGGAGGGGAGACTCCTACGAGCAGTACTTC CASSPPSGRGDSYEQYF
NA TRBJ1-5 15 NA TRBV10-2 TGCGCCAGCAGTGAGCGTCGGCTTAGCAATCAGCCCCAGCATTTT CASSERRLSNQPQHF
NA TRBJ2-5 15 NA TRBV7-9 TGTGCCAGCAGCGCAGACCTGGACACTCAAGAGACCCAGTACTTC CASSADLDTQETQYF
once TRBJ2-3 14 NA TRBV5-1 TGCGCCAGCAGCTTGGCAGCTAGCACAGATACGCAGTATTTT CASSLAASTDTQYF
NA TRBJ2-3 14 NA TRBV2 TGTGCCACCATGAGTGGACCAGGGTCAGATACGCAGTATTTT CATMSGPGSDTQYF
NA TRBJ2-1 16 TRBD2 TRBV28 TGTGCCAGCCCGGCCGGGGGACTACGAAACGTTAATGAGCAGTTCTTC CASPAGGLRNVNEQFF
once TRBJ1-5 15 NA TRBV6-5 TGTGCCAGCAGTCGCCTGCCCGGGCACAATCAGCCCCAGCATTTT CASSRLPGHNQPQHF
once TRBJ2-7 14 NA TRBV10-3 TGTGCCATCAGTATAACACAGGGATCCTACGAGCAGTACTTC CAISITQGSYEQYF
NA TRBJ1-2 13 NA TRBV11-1 TGTGCCAGCAGCCCACAGGGCCACTATGGCTACACCTTC CASSPQGHYGYTF
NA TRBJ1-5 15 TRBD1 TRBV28 TGTGCCAGCAGTCACGACAGGGGGGGAAATCAGCCCCAGCATTTT CASSHDRGGNQPQHF
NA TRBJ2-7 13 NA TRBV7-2 TGTGCCAGCAGCCCGTACAGGGATCGCGAGCAGTACTTC CASSPYRDREQYF
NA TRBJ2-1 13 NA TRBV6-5 TGTGCCAGCAGTCGCGGACGGAATGATGAGCAGTTCTTC CASSRGRNDEQFF
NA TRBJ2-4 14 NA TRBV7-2 TGTGCCAGCAGCTTTTTTGTAGGGAAAAACATTCAGTACTTC CASSFFVGKNIQYF
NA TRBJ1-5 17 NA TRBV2 TGTGCCAGCAGTGAAGGCTCTCGGGGATATAGCAATCAGCCCCAGCATTTT CASSEGSRGYSNQPQHF
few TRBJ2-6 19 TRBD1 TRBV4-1 TGCGCCAGCAGCCAGATTACGGACAGGACCAACTCTGGGGCCAACGTCCTGACTTTC CASSQITDRTNSGANVLTF
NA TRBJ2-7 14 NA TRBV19 TGTGCCAGTAGTACTCGGACCAACACTTACGAGCAGTACTTC CASSTRTNTYEQYF
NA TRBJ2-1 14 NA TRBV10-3 TGTGCCATCAGTGAGTCAAGTGGGGGATACGAGCAGTTCTTC CAISESSGGYEQFF
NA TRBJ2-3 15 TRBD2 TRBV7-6 TGTGCCAGCAGCTGGGGGAGGGCCCGGGCAGATACGCAGTATTTT CASSWGRARADTQYF
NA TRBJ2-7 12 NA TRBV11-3 TGTGCCAGCAGAACGACCCTATACGAGCAGTACTTC CASRTTLYEQYF
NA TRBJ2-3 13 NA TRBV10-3 TGTGCCATCGGGGGGAGCTTAGCAGATACGCAGTATTTT CAIGGSLADTQYF
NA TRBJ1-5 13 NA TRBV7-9 TGTGCCAGCAGCTTCGGGGGGAATCAGCCCCAGCATTTT CASSFGGNQPQHF
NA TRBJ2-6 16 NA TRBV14 TGTGCCAGCAGCCGTACTCTGACAACTGGGGCCAACGTCCTGACTTTC CASSRTLTTGANVLTF
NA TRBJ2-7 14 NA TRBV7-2 TGTGCCAGCAGCTTGGCCCGGAACCTCTACGAGCAGTACTTC CASSLARNLYEQYF
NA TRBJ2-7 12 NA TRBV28 TGTGCCAGCAGTACTAGTGGCTACGAGCAGTACTTC CASSTSGYEQYF
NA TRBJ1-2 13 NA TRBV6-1 TGTGCCAGCGCGGGACGGGGATTCTATGGCTACACCTTC CASAGRGFYGYTF
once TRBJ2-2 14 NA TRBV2 TGTGCCAGCAGCCAAACCGCTATGTCCGGGGAGCTGTTTTTT CASSQTAMSGELFF
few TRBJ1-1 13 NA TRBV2 TGTGCCAGCAGTGCGGACCTGAACACTGAAGCTTTCTTT CASSADLNTEAFF
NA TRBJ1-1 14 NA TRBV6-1 TGTGCCAGCAGTGAAGGGTACAGGAACACTGAAGCTTTCTTT CASSEGYRNTEAFF
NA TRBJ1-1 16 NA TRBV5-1 TGCGCCAGCAGCTTGGCAGGTTGGCGAGAGAACACTGAAGCTTTCTTT CASSLAGWRENTEAFF
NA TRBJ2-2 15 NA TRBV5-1 TGCGCCAGCAGCTTGGAGGGGGGAAACACCGGGGAGCTGTTTTTT CASSLEGGNTGELFF
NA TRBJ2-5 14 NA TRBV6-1 TGTGCCAGCAGTGTTTTAGGGAACCAAGAGACCCAGTACTTC CASSVLGNQETQYF
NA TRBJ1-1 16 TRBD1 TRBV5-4 TGTGCCAGCAGCTGGGGACAGGGGGCGCAGTTCACTGAAGCTTTCTTT CASSWGQGAQFTEAFF
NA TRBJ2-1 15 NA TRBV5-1 TGCGCCAGCAGCTTGATTCGGTGGTCCTACAATGAGCAGTTCTTC CASSLIRWSYNEQFF
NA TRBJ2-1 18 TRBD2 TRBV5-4 TGTGCCAGCAGCTTGGAGGGTAGCGGGGAGCACAGGCGCAATGAGCAGTTCTTC CASSLEGSGEHRRNEQFF
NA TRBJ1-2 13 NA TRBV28 TGTGCCAGCAGGCCACCGGGGACCTATGGCTACACCTTC CASRPPGTYGYTF
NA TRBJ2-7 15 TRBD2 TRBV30 TGTGCCTGGAGGTCCGGGACTAGCGCTACCTACGAGCAGTACTTC CAWRSGTSATYEQYF
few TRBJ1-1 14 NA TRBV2 TGTGCCAGCCGACCAGAGGCGTCGAACACTGAAGCTTTCTTT CASRPEASNTEAFF
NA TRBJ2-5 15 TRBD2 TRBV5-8 TGTGCCAGCAGCCGAAACAGCGGGATTCAAGAGACCCAGTACTTC CASSRNSGIQETQYF
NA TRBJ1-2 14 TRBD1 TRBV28 TGTGCCAGCAGTTCCGGGACAGGGCTGTATGGCTACACCTTC CASSSGTGLYGYTF
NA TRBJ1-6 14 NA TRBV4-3 TGCGCCAGCAGCCAGGGACAAGGGGGTTCACCCCTCCACTTT CASSQGQGGSPLHF
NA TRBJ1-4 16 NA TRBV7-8 TGTGCCAGCAGTTTGGACCGGGTCATGAGATATGAAAAACTGTTTTTT CASSLDRVMRYEKLFF
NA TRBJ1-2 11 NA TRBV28 TGTGCCAGCAGTACTCCGAGGGGCTACACCTTC CASSTPRGYTF
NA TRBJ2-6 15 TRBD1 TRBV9 TGTGCCAGCAGCGTCAGGGGGTCTGGGGCCAACGTCCTGACTTTC CASSVRGSGANVLTF
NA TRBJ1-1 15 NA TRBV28 TGTGCCAGCAAGGTCACTACAGGGATGAACACTGAAGCTTTCTTT CASKVTTGMNTEAFF
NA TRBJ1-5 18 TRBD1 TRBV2 TGTGCCAGCAGTTTTGTTCGTAGGACAGGGAGATTGATACAGCCCCAGCATTTT CASSFVRRTGRLIQPQHF
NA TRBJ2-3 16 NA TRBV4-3 TGCGCCAGCAGCCAAGATCCAGGCAGGGACAAACTCGCGCAGTATTTT CASSQDPGRDKLAQYF
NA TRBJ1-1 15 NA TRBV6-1 TGTGCCAGCAGTGAATGGGGACGGAGCGGAACTGAAGCTTTCTTT CASSEWGRSGTEAFF
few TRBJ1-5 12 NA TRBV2 TGTGCCAGCAGTGTGCAGAGACAGCCCCAGCATTTT CASSVQRQPQHF
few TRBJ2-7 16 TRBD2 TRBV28 TGTGCCAGCAGACAGGGGAGTAGCGGGAGCTCCTACGAGCAGTACTTC CASRQGSSGSSYEQYF
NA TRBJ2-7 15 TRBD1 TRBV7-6 TGTGCCAGCAGCCCTACCCCCGGGACAGGCTACGAGCAGTACTTC CASSPTPGTGYEQYF
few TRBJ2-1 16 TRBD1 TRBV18 TGTGCCAGCTCCCCGAGACAGGGGGCAAGGTACAATGAGCAGTTCTTC CASSPRQGARYNEQFF
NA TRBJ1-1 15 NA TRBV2 TGTGCCAGCATTAAAGGAAACCCCGGGAGCACTGAAGCTTTCTTT CASIKGNPGSTEAFF
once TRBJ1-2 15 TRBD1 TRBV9 TGTGCCAGCAGCGTAGTTGGGACAGCTAACTATGGCTACACCTTC CASSVVGTANYGYTF
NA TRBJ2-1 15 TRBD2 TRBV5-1 TGCGCCAGCAGCTTGGGTCGCGGGAGGGATTATGAGCAGTTCTTC CASSLGRGRDYEQFF
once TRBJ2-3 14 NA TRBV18 TGTGCCAGCTCACCAAGGGGAAGCACAGATACGCAGTATTTT CASSPRGSTDTQYF